Sequencing of this TCR beta chain was carried out in a study of blood T cell repertoires in COVID-19 (dated by TCRdb to the early 2020s). About the study as a whole: The collaborator samples originated in the United States, Italy and Spain and spanned the acute and convalescent phases of COVID-19. Deeply sampled blood TCRbeta repertoires from subjects exposed to, actively infected with, or recovered from COVID-19 were included in the dataset. The samples were drawn from two sources: the first 160 participants of the ongoing ImmuneRACE study, and fewer than 1,500 subjects contributed by 6 global collaborators. The repertoires were released in a freely available public database intended as a resource for research on the immune response to SARS-CoV-2. A de-identified subject ID, COVID-19 status, age in years and sex were almost always included in the sample metadata. Where available, HLA class I and class II types were obtained from metadata supplied by the sample provider rather than from assay-based typing. The material from the prospective study consisted of cDNA or gDNA derived from T cells, B-cell-depleted T cells, or PBMCs. The paper as a whole reports these results and caveats: The quantity of clinical and demographic metadata differed by source and by participant and was supplied without curation.

Each collaborating institution followed its own protocols to collect whole blood in K2EDTA tubes. For TCRbeta analysis, collaborator samples were shipped as frozen whole blood, as isolated PBMCs, or as DNA extracted from either sample type. The CDR3 has 14 amino acids, counting the end cysteine and phenylalanine. The entry retains the CDR3 DNA only, 42 bases that are in frame from base 1. In the germline V gene, CDR1 corresponds to LGHNA and CDR2 to YSLEER. The junction shows trimming of 3 bases on V and 5 bases on J, and the gene matches do not reach 1 base of it. TCRbeta CDR3 regions were amplified from genomic DNA using the immunoSEQ Assay, a bias-controlled multiplex PCR. Per the source publication's procedure: Nucleated cell counts per sample were estimated from amplification of reference gene primers within the assay. To quantify the absolute abundance of each unique TCRbeta CDR3 rearrangement, sequence reads were collapsed and filtered. For each sample, productive Simpson clonality was calculated as the square root of Simpson's diversity index across productive rearrangements. The source is immuneACCESS, and TCRdb retained only in-frame sequences with V and J called. Part of the clones is not carried over; for the studies checked, unresolved V genes explain less than half of this, and the remainder is unexplained. D and trimming come from the DNA, and the V and J calls and clone size come from that table. The sample table holds more than 400,000 clones, of which 80% to 90% were seen once. Approximately 3.4% of the sample belongs to the ten largest clones.

A note on this clone: Its binding antigen is unknown. Base qualities were left out, and no much larger clone turns up one base away.

This receptor was identified in a human donor in a cohort sampled during active COVID-19. The sample consisted of peripheral blood. This chain is built from TRBV4-3 and TRBJ2-3, with TRBD2 matching 11 junction bases. The bases are TGCGCCAGCAGCCACCTAGCGGGAGGAGATACGCAGTATTTT. Its protein product is CASSHLAGGDTQYF.